This TCR beta chain was retrieved from a study of cytomegalovirus exposure and HLA in healthy donors. V was pared by 5 bases and J by 4 bases, with 11 bases of the junction left unmatched. The CDR3 has 17 amino acids. Germline assignment: CDR1 SEHNR and CDR2 FQNEAQ (reference sequence). Measured with immunoSEQ multiplex PCR; TCRdb has only the in-frame clones, and not every one. The sample lists 150,000 or so clones, approximately 80% seen once, with 2% to 2.5% in the top ten. This rearrangement joins TRBV7-9 to TRBJ1-2; 12 bases match TRBD1. Sequencing was carried out using PBMCs. The sequence derives from a man younger than 40 in good health and CMV-seropositive. The CDR3 is CASSPRGDRGRGYGYTF. The DNA for the CDR3 is TGTGCCAGCAGCCCGAGGGGGGACAGGGGGCGCGGCTATGGCTACACCTTC.